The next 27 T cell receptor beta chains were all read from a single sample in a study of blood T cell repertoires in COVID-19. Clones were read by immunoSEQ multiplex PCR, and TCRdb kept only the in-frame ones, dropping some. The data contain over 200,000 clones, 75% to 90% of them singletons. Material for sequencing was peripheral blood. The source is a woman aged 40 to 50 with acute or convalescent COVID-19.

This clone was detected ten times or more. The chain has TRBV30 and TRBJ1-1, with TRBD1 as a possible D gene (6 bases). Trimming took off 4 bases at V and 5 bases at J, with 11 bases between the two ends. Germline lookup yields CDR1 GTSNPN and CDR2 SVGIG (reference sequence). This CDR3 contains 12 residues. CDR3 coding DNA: TGTGCCTGGAACAGGGTAAAGACTGAAGCTTTCTTT. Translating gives CAWNRVKTEAFF.

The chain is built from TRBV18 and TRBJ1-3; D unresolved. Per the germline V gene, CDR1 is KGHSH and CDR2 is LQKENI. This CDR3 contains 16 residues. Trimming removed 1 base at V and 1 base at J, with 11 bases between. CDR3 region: CASSPRARESGNTIYF. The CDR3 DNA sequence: TGTGCCAGCTCACCACGGGCCCGGGAGTCTGGAAACACCATATATTTT.

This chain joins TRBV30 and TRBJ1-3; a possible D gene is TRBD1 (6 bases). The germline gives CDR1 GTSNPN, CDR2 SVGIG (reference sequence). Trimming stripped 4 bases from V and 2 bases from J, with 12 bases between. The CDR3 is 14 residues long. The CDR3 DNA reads TGTGCCTGGAACCAGGGGCCTGCTGGAAACACCATATATTTT. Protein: CAWNQGPAGNTIYF.

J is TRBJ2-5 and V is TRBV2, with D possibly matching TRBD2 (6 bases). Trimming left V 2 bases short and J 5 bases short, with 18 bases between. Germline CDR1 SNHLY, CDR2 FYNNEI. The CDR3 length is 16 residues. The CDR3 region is CASSESPTRREETQYF. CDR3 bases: TGTGCCAGCAGTGAATCACCGACTAGACGAGAGGAGACCCAGTACTTC.

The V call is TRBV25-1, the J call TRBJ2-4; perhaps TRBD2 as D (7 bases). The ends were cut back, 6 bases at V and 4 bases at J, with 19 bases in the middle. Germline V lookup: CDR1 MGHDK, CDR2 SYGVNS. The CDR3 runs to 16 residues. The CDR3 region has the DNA TGTGCCAGCAGCGCCATCGGGGGAGGGGGAAAAAACATTCAGTACTTC. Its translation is CASSAIGGGGKNIQYF.

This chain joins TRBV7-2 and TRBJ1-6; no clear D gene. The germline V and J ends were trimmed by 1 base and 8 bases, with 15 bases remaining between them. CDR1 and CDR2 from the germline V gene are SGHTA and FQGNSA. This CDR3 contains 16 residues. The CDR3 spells CASSLGASPIHSPLHF. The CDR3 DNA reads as TGTGCCAGCAGCTTAGGAGCAAGTCCTATACATTCACCCCTCCACTTT.

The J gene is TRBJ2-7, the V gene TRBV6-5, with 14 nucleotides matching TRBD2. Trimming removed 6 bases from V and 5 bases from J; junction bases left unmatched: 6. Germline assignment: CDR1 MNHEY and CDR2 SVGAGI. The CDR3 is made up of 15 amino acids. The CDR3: CASSSTSGGAHEQYV. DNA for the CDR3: TGTGCCAGCAGCTCGACTAGCGGGGGGGCCCACGAGCAGTACGTC.

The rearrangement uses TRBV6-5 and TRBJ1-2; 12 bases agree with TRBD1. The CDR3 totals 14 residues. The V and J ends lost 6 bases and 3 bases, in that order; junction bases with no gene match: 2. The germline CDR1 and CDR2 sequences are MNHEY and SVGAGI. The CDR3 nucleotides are TGTGCCAGCAGGGGACAGGGGGCCTACTATGGCTACACCTTC. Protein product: CASRGQGAYYGYTF.

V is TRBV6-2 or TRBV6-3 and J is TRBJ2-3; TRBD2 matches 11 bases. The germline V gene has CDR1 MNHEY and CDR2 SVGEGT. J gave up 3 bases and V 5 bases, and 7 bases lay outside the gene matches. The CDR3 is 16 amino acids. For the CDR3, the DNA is TGTGCCAGCAGTCTCGGACTAGCGGGCGGAACAGATACGCAGTATTTT. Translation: CASSLGLAGGTDTQYF.

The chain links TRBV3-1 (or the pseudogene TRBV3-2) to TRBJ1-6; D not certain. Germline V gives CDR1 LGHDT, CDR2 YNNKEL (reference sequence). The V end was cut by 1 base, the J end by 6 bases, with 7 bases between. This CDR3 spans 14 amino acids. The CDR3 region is CASSQGTTNSPLHF. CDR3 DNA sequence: TGTGCCAGCAGCCAAGGGACTACTAATTCACCCCTCCACTTT.

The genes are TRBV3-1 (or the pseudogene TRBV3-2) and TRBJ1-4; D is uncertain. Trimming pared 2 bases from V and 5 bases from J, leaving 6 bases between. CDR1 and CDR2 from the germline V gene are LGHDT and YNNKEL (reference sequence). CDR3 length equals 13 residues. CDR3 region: CASSQMRNEKLFF. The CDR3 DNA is TGTGCCAGCAGCCAAATGCGAAATGAAAAACTGTTTTTT.

The CDR3 loop reads CAISAGQANSPLHF. The DNA of the CDR3 is TGTGCCATCAGTGCGGGACAGGCAAATTCACCCCTCCACTTT. The chain has TRBV10-3 and TRBJ1-6, with TRBD1 matching 8 bases. Germline V gene sequence: CDR1 ENHRY, CDR2 SYGVKD. With V trimmed by 4 bases and J by 7 bases, 3 bases remained unmatched. This CDR3 spans 14 amino acids.

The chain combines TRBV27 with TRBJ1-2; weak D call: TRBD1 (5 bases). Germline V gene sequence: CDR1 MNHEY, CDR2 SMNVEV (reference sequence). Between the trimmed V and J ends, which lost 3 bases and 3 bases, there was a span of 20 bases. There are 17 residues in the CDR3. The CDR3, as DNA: TGTGCCAGCAGTTTCCGCACCGGGGGAGGGGCCGACTATGGCTACACCTTC. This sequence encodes CASSFRTGGGADYGYTF.

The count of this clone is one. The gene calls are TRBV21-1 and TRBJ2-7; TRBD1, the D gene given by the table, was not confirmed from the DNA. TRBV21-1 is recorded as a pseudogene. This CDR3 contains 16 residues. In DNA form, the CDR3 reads TGTGCCAGCAGCAAAGCGGGACAGGGGCCCTCCTACGAGCAGTACGTC. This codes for CASSKAGQGPSYEQYV.

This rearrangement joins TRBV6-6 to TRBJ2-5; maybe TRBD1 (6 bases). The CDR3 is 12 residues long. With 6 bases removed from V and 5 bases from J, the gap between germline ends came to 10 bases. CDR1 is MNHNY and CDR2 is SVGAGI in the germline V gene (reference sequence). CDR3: CASRRTDETQYF. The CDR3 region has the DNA TGTGCCAGCAGAAGGACAGACGAGACCCAGTACTTC.

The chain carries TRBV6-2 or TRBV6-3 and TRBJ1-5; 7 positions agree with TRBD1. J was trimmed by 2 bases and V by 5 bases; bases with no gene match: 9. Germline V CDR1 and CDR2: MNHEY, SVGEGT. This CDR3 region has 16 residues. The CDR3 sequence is CASSRRQGGGNQPQHF. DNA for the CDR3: TGTGCCAGCAGTCGGCGACAGGGAGGTGGCAATCAGCCCCAGCATTTT.

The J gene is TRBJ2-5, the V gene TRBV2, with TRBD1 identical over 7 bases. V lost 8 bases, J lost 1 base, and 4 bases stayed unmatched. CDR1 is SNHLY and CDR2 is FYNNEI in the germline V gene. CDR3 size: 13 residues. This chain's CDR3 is CASGRDSQETQYF. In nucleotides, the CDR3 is TGTGCCAGCGGAAGGGACAGCCAAGAGACCCAGTACTTC.

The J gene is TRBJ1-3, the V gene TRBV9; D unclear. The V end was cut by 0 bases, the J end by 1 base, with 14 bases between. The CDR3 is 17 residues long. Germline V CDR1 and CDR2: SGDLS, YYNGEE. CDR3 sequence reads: CASSVALAGRSGNTIYF. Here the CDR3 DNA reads TGTGCCAGCAGCGTAGCTCTCGCTGGTCGGTCTGGAAACACCATATATTTT. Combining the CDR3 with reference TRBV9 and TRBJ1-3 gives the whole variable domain DSGVTQTPKHLITATGQRVTLRCSPRSGDLSVYWYQQSLDQGLQFLIQYYNGEERAKGNILERFSAQQFPDLHSELNLSSLELGDSALYFCASSVALAGRSGNTIYFGEGSWLTVV.

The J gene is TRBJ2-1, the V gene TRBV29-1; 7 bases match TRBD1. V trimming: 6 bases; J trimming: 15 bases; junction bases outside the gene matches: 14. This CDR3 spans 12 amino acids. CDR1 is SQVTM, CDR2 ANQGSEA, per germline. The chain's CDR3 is CSVLDGTAKRFF. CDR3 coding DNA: TGCAGCGTCCTGGACGGGACAGCCAAACGGTTCTTC.

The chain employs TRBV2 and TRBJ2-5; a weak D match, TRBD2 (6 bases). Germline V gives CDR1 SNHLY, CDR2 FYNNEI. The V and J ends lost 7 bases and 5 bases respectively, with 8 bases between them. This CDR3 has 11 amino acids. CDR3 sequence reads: CASTSVETQYF. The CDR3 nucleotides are TGTGCCAGCACTAGCGTTGAGACCCAGTACTTC.

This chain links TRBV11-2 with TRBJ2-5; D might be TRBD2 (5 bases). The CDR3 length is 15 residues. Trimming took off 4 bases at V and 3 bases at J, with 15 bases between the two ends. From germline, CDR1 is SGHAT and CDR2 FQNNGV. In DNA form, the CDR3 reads TGTGCCAGCAGCTCTACATCAGCCGGGGAAGAGACCCAGTACTTC. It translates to CASSSTSAGEETQYF.

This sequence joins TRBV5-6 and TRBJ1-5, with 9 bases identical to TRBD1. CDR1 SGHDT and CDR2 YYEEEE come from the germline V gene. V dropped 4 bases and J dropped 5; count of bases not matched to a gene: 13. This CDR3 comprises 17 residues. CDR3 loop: CASSPGQGTSLDQPQHF. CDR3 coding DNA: TGTGCCAGCAGCCCTGGACAGGGGACGAGTCTAGATCAGCCCCAGCATTTT. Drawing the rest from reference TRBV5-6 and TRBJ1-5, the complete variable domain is DAGVTQSPTHLIKTRGQQVTLRCSPKSGHDTVSWYQQALGQGPQFIFQYYEEEERQRGNFPDRFSGHQFPNYSSELNVNALLLGDSALYLCASSPGQGTSLDQPQHFGDGTRLSIL.

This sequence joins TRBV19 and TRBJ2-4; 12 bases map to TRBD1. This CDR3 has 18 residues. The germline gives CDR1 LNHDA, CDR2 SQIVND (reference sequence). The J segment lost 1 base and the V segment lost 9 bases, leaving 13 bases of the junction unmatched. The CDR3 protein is CASRTGTGGVGAKNIQYF. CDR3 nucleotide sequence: TGTGCCAGCCGAACCGGGACAGGGGGCGTTGGCGCCAAAAACATTCAGTACTTC.

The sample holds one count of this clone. The CDR3 loop is CASSFAIGGGQGGGNTIYF. CDR3 nucleotides: TGTGCCAGCAGCTTTGCCATCGGGGGGGGACAGGGAGGTGGAAACACCATATATTTT. The chain recombines TRBV7-8 with TRBJ1-3; 9 nucleotides align to TRBD1. Germline assignment: CDR1 SGHVS and CDR2 FQNEAQ. The CDR3 extends over 19 amino acids. Trimming took 3 bases from V and 3 from J; bases not matched to a gene: 15.

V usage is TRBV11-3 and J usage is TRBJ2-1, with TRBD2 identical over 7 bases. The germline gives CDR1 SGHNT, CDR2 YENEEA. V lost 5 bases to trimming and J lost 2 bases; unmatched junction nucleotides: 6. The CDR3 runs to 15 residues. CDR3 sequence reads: CASSPKRGPYNEQFF. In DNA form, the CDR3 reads TGTGCCAGCAGCCCAAAGCGGGGTCCCTACAATGAGCAGTTCTTC. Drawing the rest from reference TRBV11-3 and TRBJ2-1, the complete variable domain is EAGVVQSPRYKIIEKKQPVAFWCNPISGHNTLYWYLQNLGQGPELLIRYENEEAVDDSQLPKDRFSAERLKGVDSTLKIQPAELGDSAVYLCASSPKRGPYNEQFFGPGTRLTVL.

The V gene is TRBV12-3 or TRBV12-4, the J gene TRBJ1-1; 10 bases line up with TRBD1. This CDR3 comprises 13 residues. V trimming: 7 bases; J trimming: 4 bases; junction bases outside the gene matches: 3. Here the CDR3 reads CASTTGGFTEAFF. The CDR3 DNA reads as TGTGCCAGCACGACAGGGGGCTTCACTGAAGCTTTCTTT.

The CDR3 loop is CASSFSPGFEQYV. CDR3 nucleotide sequence: TGTGCCAGCAGCTTTAGTCCGGGTTTCGAGCAGTACGTC. The J gene is TRBJ2-7, the V gene TRBV12-1; the tabulated D call, TRBD2, remains unverified against the DNA. TRBV12-1 is recorded as a pseudogene. This CDR3 has 13 amino acids.